The present T cell receptor (beta chain) was sequenced within a study of cytomegalovirus exposure and HLA in healthy donors. Study observations and caveats: By a later analysis, the bulk of CMV-associated TCR beta chains appeared HLA-restricted. Reportedly, TCR beta sequences accurately predicted HLA-A and HLA-B alleles in most subjects.

Primers: 60 Vbeta forward and 13 Jbeta reverse. Source study methods: It was a later analysis that counted approximately 81 million unique TCR beta chains, of which approximately 11 million were shared. Only in-frame clones appear in the TCRdb table, and some are missing; sequencing was by immunoSEQ multiplex PCR. D and trimming come from the DNA, and the V and J calls and clone size come from that table. The profile covers approximately 150,000 clones, with around 75% appearing a single time and roughly 4% taken by the ten largest. About this clone: The antigen is not known.

Trimming pared 5 bases from V and 0 bases from J, leaving 5 bases between. Germline loops: CDR1 LNHDA, CDR2 SQIVND (reference sequence). The CDR3 sequence is 13 residues long. All donors participated as healthy donors of bone marrow. The sample was PBMCs. J is TRBJ1-5 and V is TRBV19; D is unresolved. This sequence was found in a man between 60 and 75 years old in good health and CMV-seronegative. CDR3 DNA sequence: TGTGCCAGTAGTGCGGTTAGCAATCAGCCCCAGCATTTT. Encoded protein: CASSAVSNQPQHF.